Listed here are 18 T cell receptor beta chains from one sample, sequenced in a study of cytomegalovirus exposure and HLA in healthy donors. Libraries were prepared by immunoSEQ multiplex PCR; TCRdb keeps only in-frame clonotypes and omits some of them. The sample carries about 240,000 clones, about 86% recorded once. Sample: PBMCs. The receptors were sampled from a woman in her 30s in good health and CMV-seropositive.

The chain employs TRBV30 and TRBJ2-5; possibly TRBD2 for D (5 bases). The germline V gene has CDR1 GTSNPN and CDR2 SVGIG (reference sequence). The CDR3 totals 14 residues. Trimming cost V 5 bases and J 3 bases, with 16 bases left between them. The chain's CDR3 is CAWGLGSHKETQYF. CDR3 nucleotide sequence: TGTGCCTGGGGCCTGGGGAGCCACAAAGAGACCCAGTACTTC.

The count of this clone is one. The chain employs TRBV28 and TRBJ1-2, with D possibly TRBD1 on 6 matching bases. The CDR3 consists of 18 residues. V gave up 4 bases and J gave up 5 bases, with 26 bases separating them. Germline lookup yields CDR1 MDHEN and CDR2 SYDVKM. In nucleotides, the CDR3 is TGTGCCAGCAGTTCCGGTCGGGACACCAACCCGGCCGTATATGGCTACACCTTC. Translating gives CASSSGRDTNPAVYGYTF.

This chain connects TRBV11-3 to TRBJ2-5; TRBD2 agrees at 15 bases. CDR3 length: 16 amino acids. The J segment lost 2 bases and the V segment lost 4 bases, leaving 2 bases of the junction unmatched. In germline, CDR1 is SGHNT, CDR2 YENEEA. The CDR3 reads CASSSGLAGGQETQYF. The CDR3, as DNA: TGTGCCAGCAGCTCTGGACTAGCGGGAGGGCAAGAGACCCAGTACTTC.

The chain is built from TRBV5-4 and TRBJ1-1; D unclear. Germline CDR1 is SGHNT and CDR2 is YYREEE (reference sequence). V was cut by 0 bases and J by 2 bases, with 8 bases left in between. The CDR3 spans 14 residues. The CDR3 spells CASSLDGGNTEAFF. The CDR3 nucleotides read TGTGCCAGCAGCTTGGACGGAGGAAACACTGAAGCTTTCTTT. Variable domain in full (rest from reference TRBV5-4 and TRBJ1-1): ETGVTQSPTHLIKTRGQQVTLRCSSQSGHNTVSWYQQALGQGPQFIFQYYREEENGRGNFPPRFSGLQFPNYSSELNVNALELDDSALYLCASSLDGGNTEAFFGQGTRLTVV.

The chain combines TRBV7-9 with TRBJ2-7; weak D call: TRBD2 (6 bases). The CDR3 has 17 residues. Germline assignment: CDR1 SEHNR and CDR2 FQNEAQ (reference sequence). V lost 1 base and J 1 base, leaving 17 bases between the germline ends. CDR3 sequence (DNA): TGTGCCAGCAGCTTAGAAGCGGGCCACCCTGATTCCTACGAGCAGTACTTC. Its translation is CASSLEAGHPDSYEQYF.

The V call is TRBV5-6, the J call TRBJ2-7, with 7 bases aligning to TRBD1. CDR3 length: 15 residues. Trimming cost V 4 bases and J 2 bases; bases outside gene matches: 9. Germline V gene sequence: CDR1 SGHDT, CDR2 YYEEEE. The CDR3, as DNA: TGTGCCAGCAGCCCCGCCGGGACAGCTGCCTACGAGCAGTACTTC. This gives the protein CASSPAGTAAYEQYF.

The chain has TRBV23-1 and TRBJ2-7, with TRBD2 matching over 8 bases. TRBV23-1 is labeled an ORF, and its function is uncertain. This CDR3 is 14 amino acids long. Germline trimming cut 4 bases from V and 2 bases from J; bases unmatched to any gene: 4. The CDR3 DNA follows: TGCGCCAGCAGTCTTGGCGGGGGGACCTACGAGCAGTACTTC. It translates to CASSLGGGTYEQYF.

The rearrangement joins TRBV5-4 to TRBJ2-3; TRBD1 aligns across 10 bases. The CDR3 runs 15 residues. J lost 5 bases, V lost 4 bases, and 7 bases had no gene match. Germline assignment: CDR1 SGHNT and CDR2 YYREEE (reference sequence). As DNA, the CDR3 is TGTGCCAGCAGCGTGACCGACAGGGGGCTAGATACGCAGTATTTT. Protein: CASSVTDRGLDTQYF.

The DNA of the CDR3 is TGCGCCAGCAGCTTGGGGGCGAAACAGGGATCGAAGGTGGACGAGCAGTACTTC. Its protein product is CASSLGAKQGSKVDEQYF. The V and J genes are TRBV5-1 and TRBJ2-7; a weak D match, TRBD1 (6 bases). CDR1 and CDR2 (germline): SGHRS, YFSETQ. V lost 0 bases and J 5 bases, leaving 24 bases between the germline ends. The CDR3 extends over 18 amino acids.

This sequence joins TRBV15 and TRBJ1-3; D gene ambiguous. Deletions cut 1 base from V and 0 bases from J, with 10 bases between. The CDR3 extends over 16 amino acids. CDR1 and CDR2 from the germline V gene are LNHNV and YYDKDF (reference sequence). Here the CDR3 DNA reads TGTGCCACCAGCAGAGGCCAAGAACTCTCTGGAAACACCATATATTTT. Its protein is CATSRGQELSGNTIYF.

V is TRBV10-2 and J is TRBJ2-3; 8 bases match TRBD2. The trim removed 6 bases at V and 4 bases at J, leaving 9 bases unmatched. Germline V gives CDR1 WSHSY, CDR2 SAAADI. The CDR3 has 15 residues. The CDR3 DNA reads as TGCGCCAGCAGATACCAGCGGGAGAGGGCAGATACGCAGTATTTT. Amino acids: CASRYQRERADTQYF.

The J gene is TRBJ2-1, the V gene TRBV27; 7 nucleotides align to TRBD2. This CDR3 is 16 amino acids long. The junction had 15 bases not matched to a gene; V was cut back by 6 bases and J by 7 bases. The germline CDR1 and CDR2 sequences are MNHEY and SMNVEV (reference sequence). The CDR3 sequence: CASSRAGLVGRNEQFF. CDR3 nucleotides: TGTGCCAGCAGCCGCGCTGGACTAGTGGGGAGGAATGAGCAGTTCTTC.

The chain links TRBV5-1 to TRBJ2-3, with 7 bases lining up with TRBD2. CDR3 length equals 14 residues. Germline trimming cut 0 bases from V and 4 bases from J; bases unmatched to any gene: 2. The germline V gene has CDR1 SGHRS and CDR2 YFSETQ. Here the CDR3 DNA reads TGCGCCAGCAGCTTGGTACGGGAGGCAGATACGCAGTATTTT. It is translated as CASSLVREADTQYF.

The gene calls are TRBV2 and TRBJ1-2; unclear D gene. The germline V and J ends were trimmed by 3 bases and 7 bases, with 12 bases remaining between them. Germline CDR1 SNHLY, CDR2 FYNNEI. This CDR3 has 13 residues. In DNA form, the CDR3 reads TGTGCCAGCAGTGAGGACGAGGGAGGTGGCTACACCTTC. It yields the protein CASSEDEGGGYTF.

The rearrangement joins TRBV23-1 to TRBJ2-1; the match to TRBD2 covers 10 bases. TRBV23-1 is given ORF status, its function remaining uncertain. The trim removed 3 bases at V and 8 bases at J, leaving 7 bases unmatched. The CDR3 contains 15 residues. The chain's CDR3 is CASSHWSGRADEQFF. CDR3 nucleotide sequence: TGCGCCAGCAGTCACTGGAGCGGGAGGGCCGATGAGCAGTTCTTC.

The J gene is TRBJ2-5, the V gene TRBV27; TRBD2 matches at 13 bases. The trim removed 6 bases at V and 5 bases at J, leaving 3 bases unmatched. The CDR3 is made up of 14 amino acids. Per germline, CDR1 MNHEY and CDR2 SMNVEV (reference sequence). DNA of the CDR3: TGTGCCAGCAGACTAGCGGGAGGGCGGGAGACCCAGTACTTC. This sequence encodes CASRLAGGRETQYF.

The genes are TRBV19 and TRBJ1-2; D gene unclear. The CDR3 contains 15 residues. V was cut by 0 bases and J by 5 bases, with 13 bases left in between. Germline V CDR1 and CDR2: LNHDA, SQIVND (reference sequence). CDR3 sequence (DNA): TGTGCCAGTAGTATAGACTTTCGGACTGTTTATGGCTACACCTTC. It is translated as CASSIDFRTVYGYTF.

The V gene is TRBV28, the J gene TRBJ2-6; D call uncertain. Per the germline V gene, CDR1 is MDHEN and CDR2 is SYDVKM. The CDR3 is 15 amino acids. Between the trimmed V and J ends, which lost 3 bases and 0 bases, there was a span of 6 bases. For the CDR3, the DNA is TGTGCCAGCAGTTTTCCGAGCTCTGGGGCCAACGTCCTGACTTTC. Amino acid sequence: CASSFPSSGANVLTF. Combining the CDR3 with reference TRBV28 and TRBJ2-6 gives the whole variable domain DVKVTQSSRYLVKRTGEKVFLECVQDMDHENMFWYRQDPGLGLRLIYFSYDVKMKEKGDIPEGYSVSREKKERFSLILESASTNQTSMYLCASSFPSSGANVLTFGAGSRLTVL.